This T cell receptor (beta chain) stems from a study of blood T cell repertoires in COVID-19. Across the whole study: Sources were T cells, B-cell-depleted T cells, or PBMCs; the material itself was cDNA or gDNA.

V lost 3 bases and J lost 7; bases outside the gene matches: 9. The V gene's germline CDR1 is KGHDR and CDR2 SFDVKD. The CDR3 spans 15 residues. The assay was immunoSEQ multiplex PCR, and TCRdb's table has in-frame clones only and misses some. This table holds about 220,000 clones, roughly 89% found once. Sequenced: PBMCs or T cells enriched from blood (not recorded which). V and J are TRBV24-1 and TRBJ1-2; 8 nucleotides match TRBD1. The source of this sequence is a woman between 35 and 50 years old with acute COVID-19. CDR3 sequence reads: CATSDDRQGKGGYTF. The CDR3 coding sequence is TGTGCCACCAGTGATGATAGACAGGGGAAAGGTGGCTACACCTTC.